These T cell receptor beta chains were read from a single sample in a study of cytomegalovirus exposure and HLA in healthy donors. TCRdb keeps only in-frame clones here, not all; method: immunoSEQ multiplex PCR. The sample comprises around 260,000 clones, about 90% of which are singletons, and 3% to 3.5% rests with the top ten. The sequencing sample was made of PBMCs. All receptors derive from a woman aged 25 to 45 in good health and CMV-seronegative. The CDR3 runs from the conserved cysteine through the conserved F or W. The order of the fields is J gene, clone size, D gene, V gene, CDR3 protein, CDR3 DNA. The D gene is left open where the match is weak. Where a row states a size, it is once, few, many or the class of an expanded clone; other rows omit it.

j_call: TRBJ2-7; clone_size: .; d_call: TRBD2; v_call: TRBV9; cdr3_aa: CASSVGVAGRYEQYF; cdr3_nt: TGTGCCAGCAGCGTAGGGGTAGCGGGAAGGTACGAGCAGTACTTC
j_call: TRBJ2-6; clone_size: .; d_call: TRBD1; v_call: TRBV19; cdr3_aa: CASSIRGQGMGSGANVLTF; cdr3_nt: TGTGCCAGTAGTATACGAGGACAGGGAATGGGCTCTGGGGCCAACGTCCTGACTTTC
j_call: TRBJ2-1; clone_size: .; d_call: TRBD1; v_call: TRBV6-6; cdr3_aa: CASSQDRNNEQFF; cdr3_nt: TGTGCCAGCAGTCAGGACAGGAACAATGAGCAGTTCTTC
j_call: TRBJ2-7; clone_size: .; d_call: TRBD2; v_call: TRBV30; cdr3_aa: CACPPREPPYEQYF; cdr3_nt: TGTGCCTGCCCCCCGCGGGAGCCTCCCTACGAGCAGTACTTC
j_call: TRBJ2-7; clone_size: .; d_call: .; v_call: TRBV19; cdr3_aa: CASRETGPPYEQYF; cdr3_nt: TGTGCCAGTAGAGAGACAGGACCCCCCTACGAGCAGTACTTC
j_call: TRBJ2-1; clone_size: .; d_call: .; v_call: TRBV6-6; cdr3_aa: CASREMGSGSYNEQFF; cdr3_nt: TGTGCCAGCAGAGAAATGGGGAGTGGGTCCTACAATGAGCAGTTCTTC
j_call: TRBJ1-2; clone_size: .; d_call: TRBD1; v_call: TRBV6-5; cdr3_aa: CASSYFPDRGGYTF; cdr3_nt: TGTGCCAGCAGTTACTTTCCGGACAGGGGTGGCTACACCTTC
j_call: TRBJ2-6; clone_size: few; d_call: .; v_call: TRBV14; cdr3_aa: CASSSDRPVLTF; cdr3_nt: TGTGCCAGCAGCTCGGACAGACCCGTCCTGACTTTC
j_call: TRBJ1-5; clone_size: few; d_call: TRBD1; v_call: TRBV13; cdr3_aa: CASSSTRGAQPQHF; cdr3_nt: TGTGCCAGCAGCTCAACCAGGGGGGCTCAGCCCCAGCATTTT
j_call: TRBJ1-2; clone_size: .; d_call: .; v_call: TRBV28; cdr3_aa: CASSLGQYGYTF; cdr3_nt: TGTGCCAGCAGTTTAGGACAGTATGGCTACACCTTC
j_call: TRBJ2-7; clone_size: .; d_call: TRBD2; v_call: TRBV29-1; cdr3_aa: CSVDGGGSGRTEQYF; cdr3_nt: TGCAGCGTTGATGGGGGGGGTAGCGGGAGAACCGAGCAGTACTTC
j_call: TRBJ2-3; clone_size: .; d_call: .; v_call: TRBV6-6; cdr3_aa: CASSYEKNTQYF; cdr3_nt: TGTGCCAGCAGTTACGAGAAAAATACGCAGTATTTT
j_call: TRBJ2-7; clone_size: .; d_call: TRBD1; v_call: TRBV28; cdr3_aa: CASRWTGASYEQYF; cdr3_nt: TGTGCCAGCAGGTGGACAGGTGCTTCCTACGAGCAGTACTTC
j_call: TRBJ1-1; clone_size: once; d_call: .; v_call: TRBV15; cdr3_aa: CATSTAPGGINTEAFF; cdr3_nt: TGTGCCACCAGCACAGCCCCGGGTGGGATTAACACTGAAGCTTTCTTT
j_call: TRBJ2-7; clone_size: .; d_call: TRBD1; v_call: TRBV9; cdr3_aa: CASSPGQIRDEQYF; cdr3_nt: TGTGCCAGCAGCCCGGGACAGATTAGAGACGAGCAGTACTTC
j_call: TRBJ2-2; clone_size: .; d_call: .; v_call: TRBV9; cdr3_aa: CASSHTGELFF; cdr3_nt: TGTGCCAGCAGTCATACCGGGGAGCTGTTTTTT
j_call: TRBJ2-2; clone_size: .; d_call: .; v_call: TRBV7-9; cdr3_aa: CASRRALSTGELFF; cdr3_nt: TGTGCCAGCAGGCGGGCTCTGAGCACCGGGGAGCTGTTTTTT
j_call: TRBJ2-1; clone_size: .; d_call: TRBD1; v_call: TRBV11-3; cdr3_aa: CASSLPRDRAFNEQFF; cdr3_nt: TGTGCCAGCAGCTTACCCCGGGACAGGGCCTTCAATGAGCAGTTCTTC
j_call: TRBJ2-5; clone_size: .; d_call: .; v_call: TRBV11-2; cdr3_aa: CASSRGRPRQETQYF; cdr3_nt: TGTGCCAGCAGTCGGGGTCGTCCAAGACAAGAGACCCAGTACTTC
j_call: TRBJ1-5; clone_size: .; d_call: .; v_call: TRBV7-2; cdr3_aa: CASSFLGKGNQPQHF; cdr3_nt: TGTGCCAGCAGCTTCCTAGGGAAAGGCAATCAGCCCCAGCATTTT
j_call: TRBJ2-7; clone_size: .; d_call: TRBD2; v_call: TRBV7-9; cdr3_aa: CASSLGLAGGFNGGEQYF; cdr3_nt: TGTGCCAGCAGCTTAGGGTTAGCGGGAGGCTTCAACGGAGGCGAGCAGTACTTC
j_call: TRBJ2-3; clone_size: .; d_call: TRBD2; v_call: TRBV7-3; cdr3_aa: CASSLVAGGTDTQYF; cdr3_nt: TGTGCCAGCAGCCTTGTAGCGGGAGGGACAGATACGCAGTATTTT
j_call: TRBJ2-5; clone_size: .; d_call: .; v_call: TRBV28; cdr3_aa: CASEGGDTAQETQYF; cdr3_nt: TGTGCCAGCGAGGGGGGGGACACAGCCCAAGAGACCCAGTACTTC
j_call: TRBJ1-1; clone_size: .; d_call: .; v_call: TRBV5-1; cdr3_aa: CASSLERRVNTEAFF; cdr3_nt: TGCGCCAGCAGCCTGGAGCGGAGGGTGAACACTGAAGCTTTCTTT
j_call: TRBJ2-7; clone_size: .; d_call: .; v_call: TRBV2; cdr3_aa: CASRVGTLSSYEQYF; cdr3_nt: TGTGCCAGCAGGGTGGGCACCTTAAGCTCCTACGAGCAGTACTTC